A selection of T cell receptor beta chains follows, all from one sample in a study of siplizumab effects on memory and regulatory T cells. Assay used: immunoSEQ multiplex PCR; TCRdb lists only in-frame clones, some missing. Among about 110,000 clones, 85% to 95% were seen once, and the ten largest hold approximately 0.3%. Material: CD4+ T cells sorted from blood. The receptors derive from a human donor in good health. Each CDR3 is given with its conserved first and last residue. A D gene is named only where the DNA matches it firmly. Size is omitted from some rows. Given values are once, few, many or a class for expanded clones.

V	J	size	D	DNA	CDR3
TRBV4-1	TRBJ1-5	-	TRBD1	TGCGCCAGCAGCCTAAGGACAGGAGATAGCAATCAGCCCCAGCATTTT	CASSLRTGDSNQPQHF
TRBV11-1	TRBJ1-1	-	-	TGTGCCAGCACCGGGACCGGGGTTCATCTCTCAAAAGCTTTCTTT	CASTGTGVHLSKAFF
TRBV27	TRBJ2-7	-	-	TGTGCCAGCAGTTTAGGGGGTTTCAACGAGCAGTACTTC	CASSLGGFNEQYF
TRBV28	TRBJ1-1	-	-	TGTGCCAGCAGTCCCCCCGGGACACCGAACACTGAAGCTTTCTTT	CASSPPGTPNTEAFF
TRBV7-9	TRBJ1-4	-	-	TGTGCCAGCAGCTTAGGCGGGGGAGGTGAAAAACTGTTTTTT	CASSLGGGGEKLFF
TRBV6-5	TRBJ1-5	-	TRBD1	TGTGCCAGCAGCCCGACAGGGGAGGGGCAGCCCCAGCATTTT	CASSPTGEGQPQHF
TRBV19	TRBJ2-3	-	-	TGTGCCAGTAGTCCTCGACGGGCGGCAGATACGCAGTATTTT	CASSPRRAADTQYF
TRBV28	TRBJ2-7	-	-	TGTGCCACAACAGGTCCCTACGAGCAGTACTTC	CATTGPYEQYF
TRBV7-2	TRBJ2-7	-	TRBD2	TGTGCCAGCAGCTTAGAAGGGACTAGCGGGGCCTACGAGCAGTACTTC	CASSLEGTSGAYEQYF
TRBV19	TRBJ1-2	-	-	TGTGCCAGTAGTATCGGACTGCGGGGCTACACCTTC	CASSIGLRGYTF
TRBV5-1	TRBJ1-6	-	-	TGCGCCAGCAGCTTGGCTCGGGGGCAGGACAGTAATTCACCCCTCCACTTT	CASSLARGQDSNSPLHF
TRBV27	TRBJ2-7	once	TRBD2	TGTGCCAGCGGCGGGACTAGCGGGAGGGTGCAGTACTTC	CASGGTSGRVQYF
TRBV2	TRBJ1-5	-	TRBD1	TGTGCCAGCAGTACTACAGGGGACCCGGGGTCGCCCCAGCATTTT	CASSTTGDPGSPQHF
TRBV5-1	TRBJ2-3	-	TRBD2	TGCGCCAGCAGCCCAGGACTAGCGGGAGGTGGTAGAGATACGCAGTATTTT	CASSPGLAGGGRDTQYF
TRBV11-2	TRBJ2-4	once	-	TGTGCCAGCAGCTTAGCGAACCTGCCGCCTGAGAACATTCAGTACTTC	CASSLANLPPENIQYF
TRBV19	TRBJ2-7	-	-	TGTGCCACCGCCGGGACACCTTTCTACGAGCAGTACTTC	CATAGTPFYEQYF
TRBV5-1	TRBJ2-5	-	-	TGCGCCAGCAGCTTGGGCACTCAAGAGACCCAGTACTTC	CASSLGTQETQYF
TRBV7-9	TRBJ1-1	-	-	TGTGCCAGCAGCCACTCAGGGACTATTGAAGCTTTCTTT	CASSHSGTIEAFF
TRBV10-3	TRBJ1-4	-	-	TGTGCCATCAGTGAGTCAGGGAACGAAAAACTGTTTTTT	CAISESGNEKLFF
TRBV19	TRBJ1-5	-	-	TGTGCCAGTAGTATAATTTTGGGGAATCAGCCCCAGCATTTT	CASSIILGNQPQHF
TRBV5-6	TRBJ2-7	-	-	TGTGCCAGCAGCTTGGCCTACGAGCAGTACTTC	CASSLAYEQYF
TRBV7-9	TRBJ1-5	few	TRBD1	TGTGCCAGCAGCTTCGGACAGGGCAGCAATCAGCCCCAGCATTTT	CASSFGQGSNQPQHF
TRBV2	TRBJ2-7	-	-	TGTGCCAGCAGTGAAGCGGGGTACGAGCAGTACTTC	CASSEAGYEQYF
TRBV27	TRBJ2-7	-	-	TGTGCCAGCAGTTTAAATAGCGGAGGGGCCTTGCAGTACTTC	CASSLNSGGALQYF
TRBV6-1	TRBJ1-1	-	-	TGTGCCAGCGCACAGGGAAGGACTGAAGCTTTCTTT	CASAQGRTEAFF
TRBV7-9	TRBJ2-1	-	-	TGTGCCAGCAGCTTAGGGTCGTGGACTGAGCAGTTCTTC	CASSLGSWTEQFF
TRBV4-1	TRBJ2-7	-	-	TGCGCCAGCAGCCAAGATCATGGGGGATACGCCTACGAGCAGTACTTC	CASSQDHGGYAYEQYF
TRBV6-5	TRBJ2-7	-	-	TGTGCCAGCAGTTACTCCACCGGCTACGAGCAGTACTTC	CASSYSTGYEQYF
TRBV4-1	TRBJ1-5	-	-	TGCGCCAGCAGCCAAGAATCGTCGGGCCAGCCCCAGCATTTT	CASSQESSGQPQHF
TRBV7-9	TRBJ2-6	-	TRBD2	TGTGCCAGCAGCCAACTAGCGGGCTCCCTCTCTGGGGCCAACGTCCTGACTTTC	CASSQLAGSLSGANVLTF
TRBV7-9	TRBJ2-3	-	TRBD1	TGTGCCAGCAGCCAGACGGGACAGGGAGTAGATACGCAGTATTTT	CASSQTGQGVDTQYF
TRBV30	TRBJ2-1	-	-	TGTGCCTGGAGTGTAGGGCGGCTCAATGAGCAGTTCTTC	CAWSVGRLNEQFF
TRBV6-5	TRBJ1-3	once	-	TGTGCCAGCAGTTACTCCAGGGTTACCTCTGGAAACACCATATATTTT	CASSYSRVTSGNTIYF
TRBV2	TRBJ2-7	-	-	TGTGCCAGCAGTGAAGTTCCCCTCCGCCCCTACGAGCAGTACTTC	CASSEVPLRPYEQYF
TRBV6-1	TRBJ1-1	-	-	TGTGCCAGCAGTGAAGCGCGGGTTGTCGCAAACGTGGGGACTGAAGCTTTCTTT	CASSEARVVANVGTEAFF
TRBV7-2	TRBJ1-5	-	-	TGTGCCAGCAGCTTAATGGGCCAGCCCCAGCATTTT	CASSLMGQPQHF
TRBV6-5	TRBJ2-5	-	-	TGTGCCAGCAGTTACATGGAGACCCAGTACTTC	CASSYMETQYF
TRBV6-5	TRBJ1-4	-	-	TGTGCCAGCAGTTCCAATCGGCCACCTAATGAAAAACTGTTTTTT	CASSSNRPPNEKLFF
TRBV9	TRBJ1-1	once	-	TGTGCCAGCAGCGGAGGGGTTGGGGCGAACACTGAAGCTTTCTTT	CASSGGVGANTEAFF
TRBV5-1	TRBJ2-7	-	-	TGCGCCAGCAGCCCCCTCGACAGTTCCTCCTACGAGCAGTACTTC	CASSPLDSSSYEQYF
TRBV5-6	TRBJ2-1	-	-	TGTGCCAGCAGCCCGCTATCGACAGAAGCCAATGAGCAGTTCTTC	CASSPLSTEANEQFF
TRBV5-1	TRBJ2-6	-	-	TGCGCCAGCAGACCCGAAATTATCATCTCTGGGGCCAACGTCCTGACTTTC	CASRPEIIISGANVLTF
TRBV6-6	TRBJ1-6	-	-	TGTGCCAGCAGAGGTGGGGGTCCTTCCTATAATTCACCCCTCCACTTT	CASRGGGPSYNSPLHF
TRBV4-1	TRBJ2-7	-	TRBD2	TGCGCCAGCAGCCAAGCAATAGCGGGAGGGTACGAGCAGTACTTC	CASSQAIAGGYEQYF
TRBV7-2	TRBJ2-1	-	-	TGTGCCAGCAGCTTAGTCTGGGACACGTACAATGAGCAGTTCTTC	CASSLVWDTYNEQFF
TRBV4-1	TRBJ2-3	-	-	TGCGCCAGCAGCCAAGTTTCCAGGGCGGATACGCAGTATTTT	CASSQVSRADTQYF
TRBV7-8	TRBJ2-4	-	-	TGTGCCACCAGCTCAGGAACCACTTTAGCCAAAAACATTCAGTACTTC	CATSSGTTLAKNIQYF
TRBV4-2	TRBJ2-3	-	-	TGTGCCAGCAGCCAAGCGGGGACAGATACGCAGTATTTT	CASSQAGTDTQYF
TRBV20-1	TRBJ1-1	-	-	TGCAGTGCTAGAGATAACACTGAAGCTTTCTTT	CSARDNTEAFF
TRBV18	TRBJ2-3	-	-	TGTGCCAGCTCAGAGGTCGGGAGCCTCCCAGATACGCAGTATTTT	CASSEVGSLPDTQYF
TRBV18	TRBJ2-5	-	-	TGTGCCAGCTCACCACTCGGGCGTAGCGAAGAGACCCAGTACTTC	CASSPLGRSEETQYF
TRBV5-1	TRBJ2-3	-	TRBD2	TGCGCCAGCAGCTTGAGTCCGGGACTAGCGGGGGGGAACACAGATACGCAGTATTTT	CASSLSPGLAGGNTDTQYF
TRBV4-3	TRBJ1-1	-	-	TGCGCCAGCAGCCAAGAAATCCGGAACACTGAAGCTTTCTTT	CASSQEIRNTEAFF
TRBV2	TRBJ1-3	-	-	TGTGCCAGCAGTGCGGGGTCGGATCCCGGAAACACCATATATTTT	CASSAGSDPGNTIYF